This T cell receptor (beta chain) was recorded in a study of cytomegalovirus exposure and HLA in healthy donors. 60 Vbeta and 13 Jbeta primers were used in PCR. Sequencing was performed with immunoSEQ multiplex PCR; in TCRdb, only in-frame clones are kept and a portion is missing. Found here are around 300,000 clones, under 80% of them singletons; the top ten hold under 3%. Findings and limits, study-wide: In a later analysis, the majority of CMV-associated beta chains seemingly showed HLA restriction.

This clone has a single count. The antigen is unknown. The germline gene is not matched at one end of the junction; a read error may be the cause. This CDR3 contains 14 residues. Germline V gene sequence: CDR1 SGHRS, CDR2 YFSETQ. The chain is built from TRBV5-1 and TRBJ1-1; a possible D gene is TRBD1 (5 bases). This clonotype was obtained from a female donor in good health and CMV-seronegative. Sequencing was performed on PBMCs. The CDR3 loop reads CASSLGDQDTETFF. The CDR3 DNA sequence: TGCGCCAGCAGCTTGGGTGACCAGGACACTGAAACTTTCTTT. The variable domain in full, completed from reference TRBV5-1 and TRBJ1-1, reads KAGVTQTPRYLIKTRGQQVTLSCSPISGHRSVSWYQQTPGQGLQFLFEYFSETQRNKGNFPGRFSGRQFSNSRSEMNVSTLELGDSALYLCASSLGDQDTETFFGQGTRLTVV.